This T cell receptor beta chain was recorded in a study of metastatic and nonmetastatic thyroid tumors. The overall study: The comparison covered peripheral blood and tumor or nodule tissue in malignant and benign thyroid patients. Findings of the study overall: Reports indicated that malignant thyroid tumors showed significantly higher TCR beta diversity than benign nodules did, in blood and tumor.

From germline, CDR1 is LNHDA and CDR2 SQIVND (reference sequence). V was clipped by 5 bases and J by 4 bases; unmatched bases: 11. The CDR3 covers 16 residues. Each patient went into thyroid surgery without having received any treatment. As handled by the study authors: A papillary thyroid cancer distant-metastasis classifier was built from CDR3 differences across clinicopathological groups. TCRdb reanalyzed the PCR reads with MiXCR. Here the V and J calls rest on TCRdb's processing, not on the authors' analysis. The table includes approximately 9,600 clones, under 35% detected once. Sample share makes this clone medium-sized. Its antigen is currently unknown.

The receptor was derived from a female donor with papillary thyroid cancer or a benign thyroid nodule (not recorded which). Some clones in this sample may be carry-over from other donors' samples. The rearrangement joins TRBV19 to TRBJ2-7, with 10 bases fitting TRBD1. Material for sequencing was tumor tissue. The CDR3 DNA reads TGTGCCAGTAGTCCGCCCTTCGACAGGGGGCGATACGAGCAGTACTTC. As protein: CASSPPFDRGRYEQYF.